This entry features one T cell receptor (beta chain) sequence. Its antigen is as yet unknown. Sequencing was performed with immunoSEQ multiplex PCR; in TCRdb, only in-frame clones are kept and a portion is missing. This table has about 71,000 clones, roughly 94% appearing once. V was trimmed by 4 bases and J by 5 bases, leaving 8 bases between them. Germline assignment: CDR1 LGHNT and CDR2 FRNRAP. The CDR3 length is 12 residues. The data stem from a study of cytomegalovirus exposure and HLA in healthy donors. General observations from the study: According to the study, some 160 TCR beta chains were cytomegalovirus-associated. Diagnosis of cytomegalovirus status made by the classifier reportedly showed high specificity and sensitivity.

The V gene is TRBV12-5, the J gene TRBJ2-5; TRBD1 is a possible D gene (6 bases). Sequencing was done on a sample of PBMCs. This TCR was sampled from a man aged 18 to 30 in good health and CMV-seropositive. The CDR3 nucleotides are TGTGCTAGTGGTTGGACAGAGGAGACCCAGTACTTC. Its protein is CASGWTEETQYF.